This passage covers 16 T cell receptor beta chains from one sample sequenced in a study of cytomegalovirus exposure and HLA in healthy donors. With 60 Vbeta and 13 Jbeta primers, the PCR was carried out. Data came from immunoSEQ multiplex PCR; TCRdb stores just in-frame clones and leaves some out. This sample yields more than 140,000 clones, of which almost 80% are seen a single time; about 0.64% belongs to the top ten. The sample consisted of PBMCs. These receptors came from a male donor in good health and CMV-seronegative.

This clone was seen just once. The J gene is TRBJ2-5, the V gene TRBV7-2; 8 nucleotides match TRBD1. CDR3 length: 14 residues. Germline V lookup: CDR1 SGHTA, CDR2 FQGNSA. J was trimmed by 2 bases and V by 5 bases; bases with no gene match: 4. The CDR3 is CASSLRGRQETQYF. The DNA for the CDR3 is TGTGCCAGCAGCCTCAGGGGGCGTCAAGAGACCCAGTACTTC.

The chain recombines TRBV7-9 with TRBJ1-2; 8 bases align to TRBD1. Germline V lookup: CDR1 SEHNR, CDR2 FQNEAQ (reference sequence). The CDR3 has 18 amino acids. Unmatched junction bases numbered 10, after V lost 1 base and J lost 0 bases. CDR3 nucleotides: TGTGCCAGCAGCTTAGTATTGGGTATGGGACAGGCTAACTATGGCTACACCTTC. This sequence encodes CASSLVLGMGQANYGYTF. The full variable domain, in which reference TRBV7-9 and TRBJ1-2 provide the parts outside the CDR3, is DTGVSQNPRHKITKRGQNVTFRCDPISEHNRLYWYRQTLGQGPEFLTYFQNEAQLEKSRLLSDRFSAERPKGSFSTLEIQRTEQGDSAMYLCASSLVLGMGQANYGYTFGSGTRLTVV.

CDR3 sequence: CASSPGVNTEAFF. The DNA of the CDR3 is TGCGCCAGCAGCCCGGGGGTGAACACTGAAGCTTTCTTT. The V gene is TRBV4-1, the J gene TRBJ1-1; a possible D gene is TRBD1 (5 bases). The CDR3 is 13 residues long. Germline V gene sequence: CDR1 MGHRA, CDR2 YSYEKL. V shed 4 bases and J shed 0 bases, with 6 bases lying between them.

V and J are TRBV7-3 and TRBJ2-5; perhaps TRBD2 as D (5 bases). V lost 2 bases and J 5 bases, leaving 9 bases between the germline ends. CDR1 SGHTA and CDR2 FQGTGA come from the germline V gene. The CDR3 runs 13 residues. The CDR3 here is CASSLLAAETQYF. CDR3 DNA sequence: TGTGCCAGCAGCTTACTAGCAGCCGAGACCCAGTACTTC.

V is TRBV6-6 and J is TRBJ1-1; the D gene is possibly TRBD1 (5 bases). The CDR3 contains 12 residues. Germline V lookup: CDR1 MNHNY, CDR2 SVGAGI (reference sequence). V was cut by 7 bases and J by 3 bases, with 9 bases left in between. CDR3 amino acids: CASTLGDTEAFF. CDR3 sequence (DNA): TGTGCCAGCACCCTAGGGGACACTGAAGCTTTCTTT.

This clone was seen more than once but under ten times. This chain uses TRBV6-4 with TRBJ2-1; TRBD2 agrees at 13 bases. This CDR3 is built from 15 residues. V trimming: 4 bases; J trimming: 5 bases; junction bases outside the gene matches: 2. Germline V gene sequence: CDR1 MRHNA, CDR2 SNTAGT. DNA for the CDR3: TGTGCCAGCAGTGTAGGGACTAGCGGGGACAATGAGCAGTTCTTC. It translates to CASSVGTSGDNEQFF.

CDR3 sequence: CATSSGLAGIQETQYF. The CDR3 nucleotides read TGTGCCACCAGCAGTGGACTAGCGGGAATCCAAGAGACCCAGTACTTC. J is TRBJ2-5 and V is TRBV15, with 12 bases that match TRBD2. The germline CDR1 and CDR2 sequences are LNHNV and YYDKDF (reference sequence). This CDR3 region has 16 residues. V shed 3 bases and J 1 base; nucleotides not matched to a gene: 3.

V usage is TRBV5-6 and J usage is TRBJ1-5, with 12 bases fitting TRBD1. The CDR3 runs 18 residues. J lost 6 bases, V lost 0 bases, and 10 bases had no gene match. Germline V CDR1 and CDR2: SGHDT, YYEEEE. The CDR3 coding sequence is TGTGCCAGCAGCTTGGAGGGATTGGGGACAGGGGGCCGTCAGCCCCAGCATTTT. It codes for CASSLEGLGTGGRQPQHF.

The V call is TRBV5-6, the J call TRBJ1-5; D ambiguous. CDR3 length equals 16 residues. The V gene's germline CDR1 is SGHDT and CDR2 YYEEEE. V dropped 1 base and J dropped 1 base, with 12 bases sitting between them. CDR3 sequence reads: CASSLWRVASNQPQHF. The CDR3 region has the DNA TGTGCCAGCAGCTTGTGGCGGGTAGCGAGCAATCAGCCCCAGCATTTT.

The V call is TRBV7-2, the J call TRBJ1-5; weak D call: TRBD1 (5 bases). Germline CDR1 SGHTA, CDR2 FQGNSA. This CDR3 spans 15 amino acids. V was pared by 5 bases and J by 0 bases, with 11 bases between. CDR3 sequence (DNA): TGTGCCAGCAGCCCGGACAACTATAGCAATCAGCCCCAGCATTTT. Its translation: CASSPDNYSNQPQHF. The entire variable domain, with the rest obtained from reference TRBV7-2 and TRBJ1-5, is as follows: GAGVSQSPSNKVTEKGKDVELRCDPISGHTALYWYRQSLGQGLEFLIYFQGNSAPDKSGLPSDRFSAERTGGSVSTLTIQRTQQEDSAVYLCASSPDNYSNQPQHFGDGTRLSIL.

The chain recombines TRBV7-8 with TRBJ1-2, with a weak D call TRBD1 (5 bases). Germline CDR1 reads SGHVS; CDR2 reads FQNEAQ. The CDR3 is 12 residues long. Trimming left V 1 base short and J 8 bases short, with 8 bases between. The CDR3 sequence is CASSLVQGGYTF. CDR3 nucleotide sequence: TGTGCCAGCAGCTTAGTCCAGGGAGGCTACACCTTC. Supplemented by reference TRBV7-8 and TRBJ1-2, the full variable domain reads GAGVSQSPRYKVAKRGQDVALRCDPISGHVSLFWYQQALGQGPEFLTYFQNEAQLDKSGLPSDRFFAERPEGSVSTLKIQRTQQEDSAVYLCASSLVQGGYTFGSGTRLTVV.

The chain carries TRBV11-2 and TRBJ2-7, with TRBD1 identical over 7 bases. V gave up 2 bases and J gave up 0 bases; unmatched junction bases: 10. This CDR3 is built from 17 residues. Germline CDR1 and CDR2: SGHAT and FQNNGV. The CDR3 spells CASSLYSGQVSSYEQYF. DNA for the CDR3: TGTGCCAGCAGCTTATACTCCGGACAGGTCAGCTCCTACGAGCAGTACTTC. The full variable domain, rest sourced from reference TRBV11-2 and TRBJ2-7, is EAGVAQSPRYKIIEKRQSVAFWCNPISGHATLYWYQQILGQGPKLLIQFQNNGVVDDSQLPKDRFSAERLKGVDSTLKIQPAKLEDSAVYLCASSLYSGQVSSYEQYFGPGTRLTVT.

The chain joins TRBV7-7 to TRBJ1-5; perhaps TRBD1 as D (5 bases). Trimming removed 5 bases from V and 3 bases from J, with 8 bases in between. The CDR3 length is 13 residues. Germline V gene sequence: CDR1 SSHAT, CDR2 FNYEAQ (reference sequence). CDR3 amino acids: CASSRGVNQPQHF. For the CDR3, the DNA is TGTGCCAGCAGCCGGGGGGTCAATCAGCCCCAGCATTTT.

The rearrangement links TRBV5-1 to TRBJ1-3, with 8 positions matching TRBD1. V lost 4 bases to trimming and J lost 1 base; unmatched junction nucleotides: 7. This CDR3 is built from 16 residues. CDR1 and CDR2 (germline): SGHRS, YFSETQ. The CDR3 DNA follows: TGCGCCAGCAGCCGGGGACAGGAGGCTTCTGGAAACACCATATATTTT. This encodes CASSRGQEASGNTIYF.

Here the CDR3 DNA reads TGCGCCAGCAGCAAAGTAGGGACTCATAACACAGATACGCAGTATTTT. This sequence encodes CASSKVGTHNTDTQYF. The rearrangement uses TRBV4-3 and TRBJ2-3; TRBD2 might be the D (6 bases). The V and J ends lost 5 bases and 2 bases respectively, with 17 bases between them. Germline V gene sequence: CDR1 LGHNA, CDR2 YSLEER. CDR3 length equals 16 residues.

The chain uses TRBV5-5 and TRBJ1-1; TRBD1 is a possible D gene (5 bases). The V and J ends lost 4 bases and 1 base respectively, with 11 bases between them. In germline, CDR1 is SGHKS, CDR2 YYEKEE (reference sequence). CDR3 length: 14 amino acids. The CDR3 here is CASSIAGQNTEAFF. CDR3 DNA: TGTGCCAGCAGCATAGCCGGACAGAACACTGAAGCTTTCTTT. Full variable domain (missing parts from reference TRBV5-5 and TRBJ1-1): DAGVTQSPTHLIKTRGQQVTLRCSPISGHKSVSWYQQVLGQGPQFIFQYYEKEERGRGNFPDRFSARQFPNYSSELNVNALLLGDSALYLCASSIAGQNTEAFFGQGTRLTVV.